In this sample, the clone carrying this TCR beta chain turned up once. Its antigen is currently unknown. The sample is drawn from a study of cytotoxic CD8 clonotypes in ibrutinib-treated CLL. Germline CDR1 reads MNHNY; CDR2 reads SVGAGI (reference sequence). V lost 6 bases, J lost 5 bases, and 9 bases stayed unmatched. CDR3 length: 14 residues. Regarding the study as a whole: Treatment saw public clonotypes, which were uncommon, either contract or stay stable. Elevated clonality accompanied ibrutinib response, with a return toward baseline values at progression.

Sequenced by immunoSEQ multiplex PCR; TCRdb stores in-frame clones only, minus some. The data show some 76,000 clones, roughly 85% seen once. The sequencing here drew on PBMCs, taken after 24 months of ibrutinib treatment. The J gene is TRBJ2-7, the V gene TRBV6-6, with TRBD2 matching 8 bases. The TCR was taken from a human donor with chronic lymphocytic leukemia. CDR3 sequence: CASSPGGVNNEQYF. CDR3 nucleotides: TGTGCCAGCAGCCCGGGAGGGGTTAATAACGAGCAGTACTTC.